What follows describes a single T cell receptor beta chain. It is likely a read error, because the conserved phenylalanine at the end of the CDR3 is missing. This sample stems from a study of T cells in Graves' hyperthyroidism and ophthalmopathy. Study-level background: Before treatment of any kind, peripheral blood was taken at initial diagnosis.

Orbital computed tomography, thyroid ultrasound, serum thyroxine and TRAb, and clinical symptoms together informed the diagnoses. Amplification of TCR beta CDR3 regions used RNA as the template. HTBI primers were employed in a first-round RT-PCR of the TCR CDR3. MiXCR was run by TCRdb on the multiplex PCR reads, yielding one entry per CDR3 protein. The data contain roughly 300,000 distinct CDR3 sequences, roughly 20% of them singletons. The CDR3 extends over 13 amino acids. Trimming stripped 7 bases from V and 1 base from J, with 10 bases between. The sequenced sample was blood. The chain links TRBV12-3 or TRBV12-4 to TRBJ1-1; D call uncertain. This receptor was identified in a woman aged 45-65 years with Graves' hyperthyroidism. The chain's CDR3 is CASKTPPNTEAFL. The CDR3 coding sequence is TGTGCCAGCAAGACACCGCCGAACACTGAAGCTTTCCTT.